One sample yielded the 16 T cell receptor beta chains listed below, sequenced in a study of glioma-infiltrating T cells after dendritic cell vaccination. Noted time point: after dendritic cell vaccination, including at tumor progression/relapse. Clones were read by immunoSEQ multiplex PCR, and TCRdb kept only the in-frame ones, dropping some. The sample includes more than 85,000 clones, around 90% of them seen just once. The sequences come from blood, collected after dendritic cell vaccination. The source is a human donor with glioblastoma.

This chain links TRBV4-2 with TRBJ2-3, with a tentative D call TRBD2 (6 bases). Between the trimmed V and J ends, which lost 0 bases and 1 base, there was a span of 11 bases. This CDR3 contains 16 residues. Germline V gives CDR1 LGHNA, CDR2 YNFKEQ. CDR3 nucleotides: TGTGCCAGCAGCCAAGAAAGGGCTAGCGGCACAGATACGCAGTATTTT. This gives the protein CASSQERASGTDTQYF.

The chain couples TRBV6-5 to TRBJ1-4; D is possibly TRBD1 (6 bases). CDR3 length equals 13 residues. Germline V lookup: CDR1 MNHEY, CDR2 SVGAGI. Trimming left V 6 bases short and J 3 bases short, with 8 bases between. The CDR3 reads CASRDRPNEKLFF. The CDR3 DNA is TGTGCCAGCAGAGACAGGCCTAATGAAAAACTGTTTTTT.

The chain has TRBV7-3 and TRBJ1-6; D gene unclear. Germline CDR1 is SGHTA and CDR2 is FQGTGA. The CDR3 covers 14 residues. V was shortened by 4 bases and J by 7 bases, with 11 bases between the two germline ends. CDR3 sequence: CASSSGSGNSPLHF. The CDR3 bases are TGTGCCAGCAGCTCCGGATCGGGGAATTCACCCCTCCACTTT.

The chain is built from TRBV2 and TRBJ2-2, with TRBD2 identical over 13 bases. Trimming took 10 bases from V and 7 from J; bases not matched to a gene: 9. This CDR3 spans 15 amino acids. Per the germline V gene, CDR1 is SNHLY and CDR2 is FYNNEI. CDR3 loop: CATRTSGSVIGELFF. CDR3 nucleotide sequence: TGTGCCACCCGGACTAGCGGGAGTGTAATCGGGGAGCTGTTTTTT.

This clone was observed a handful of times. The V and J genes are TRBV21-1 and TRBJ2-5; TRBD2, as called in the table, went unchecked against the DNA. TRBV21-1 is flagged as a pseudogene. The CDR3 is made up of 15 amino acids. CDR3 in amino acids: CASSVAGAVQETQYF. The CDR3 DNA sequence: TGTGCCAGCAGCGTAGCTGGCGCGGTTCAAGAGACCCAGTACTTC.

The chain employs TRBV19 and TRBJ2-1; D might be TRBD2 (5 bases). The CDR3 runs 16 residues. V lost 4 bases, J lost 2 bases, and 15 bases lay in between. Germline lookup yields CDR1 LNHDA and CDR2 SQIVND (reference sequence). Here the CDR3 reads CASSTDSGMTYNEQFF. The CDR3 DNA reads TGTGCCAGTAGTACTGACTCCGGGATGACCTACAATGAGCAGTTCTTC.

The chain couples TRBV9 to TRBJ2-1; TRBD1 aligns across 7 bases. The V gene end was trimmed by 0 bases and the J gene end by 8 bases; junction bases not matched to a gene: 5. The CDR3 consists of 14 residues. The germline V gene encodes CDR1 SGDLS and CDR2 YYNGEE. CDR3 residues: CASSVETRGHEQFF. The CDR3 nucleotides read TGTGCCAGCAGCGTAGAAACTAGGGGGCATGAGCAGTTCTTC.

V and J are TRBV11-3 and TRBJ2-1, with TRBD1 matching over 10 bases. Losses at the gene ends were 4 bases for V and 0 bases for J; bases not matched to a gene: 3. Germline CDR1 reads SGHNT; CDR2 reads YENEEA. The CDR3 is 16 amino acids. The CDR3 coding sequence is TGTGCCAGCAGCTCCGGGACAGGGGACTCCTACAATGAGCAGTTCTTC. Residues: CASSSGTGDSYNEQFF.

The V gene is TRBV5-1, the J gene TRBJ1-2, with 8 bases fitting TRBD1. Per germline, CDR1 SGHRS and CDR2 YFSETQ. The CDR3 loop spans 14 amino acids. The J segment lost 6 bases and the V segment lost 3 bases, leaving 7 bases of the junction unmatched. CDR3 amino acids: CASSSDRGLDGYTF. The CDR3 coding sequence is TGCGCCAGCAGCTCCGACAGGGGACTCGATGGCTACACCTTC.

This chain joins TRBV28 and TRBJ2-6, with D possibly being TRBD2 (5 bases). The V and J ends lost 6 bases and 0 bases respectively, with 18 bases between them. Germline assignment: CDR1 MDHEN and CDR2 SYDVKM. The CDR3 has 18 amino acids. The CDR3 region has the DNA TGTGCCAGCAGGACCGGAGGCGGCCGGCTCTCTGGGGCCAACGTCCTGACTTTC. Protein: CASRTGGGRLSGANVLTF.

V usage is TRBV25-1 and J usage is TRBJ2-1; the D gene is possibly TRBD2 (5 bases). Germline-derived CDR1 and CDR2 are MGHDK and SYGVNS. Trimming pared 6 bases from V and 4 bases from J, leaving 19 bases between. The CDR3 spans 16 residues. This CDR3 reads CASSAAWETPYNEQFF. The CDR3 DNA sequence: TGTGCCAGCAGCGCCGCCTGGGAGACCCCATACAATGAGCAGTTCTTC. Full variable domain (outside the CDR3, taken from reference TRBV25-1 and TRBJ2-1): EADIYQTPRYLVIGTGKKITLECSQTMGHDKMYWYQQDPGMELHLIHYSYGVNSTEKGDLSSESTVSRIRTEHFPLTLESARPSHTSQYLCASSAAWETPYNEQFFGPGTRLTVL.

The chain is built from TRBV25-1 and TRBJ1-4; tentatively, D is TRBD1 (6 bases). Per the germline V gene, CDR1 is MGHDK and CDR2 is SYGVNS. V was pared by 5 bases and J by 4 bases, with 14 bases between. The CDR3 is 15 residues long. The CDR3 coding sequence is TGTGCCAGCAGTATACCAGGGGCGGGTAATGAAAAACTGTTTTTT. Protein: CASSIPGAGNEKLFF.

The rearrangement uses TRBV5-1 and TRBJ2-7; weak D call: TRBD1 (6 bases). There are 15 residues in the CDR3. CDR1 is SGHRS, CDR2 YFSETQ, per germline. V lost 0 bases and J lost 0, with 10 bases in between. The CDR3 protein is CASSLGQDASYEQYF. In nucleotides, the CDR3 is TGCGCCAGCAGCTTGGGACAGGACGCCTCCTACGAGCAGTACTTC.

Note on this clone: The same CDR3 is also encoded by other DNA sequences in this sample. This chain links TRBV30 with TRBJ1-2; 7 nucleotides match TRBD1. Germline loops: CDR1 GTSNPN, CDR2 SVGIG (reference sequence). The J segment lost 3 bases and the V segment lost 2 bases, leaving 3 bases of the junction unmatched. CDR3 length: 13 amino acids. CDR3 in DNA: TGTGCCTGGAGTCCCGGACAGGACTATGGCTACACCTTC. As protein: CAWSPGQDYGYTF.

This rearrangement joins TRBV9 to TRBJ2-1; 7 bases are shared with TRBD2. CDR3 length: 15 residues. Trimming at V came to 0 bases and at J to 6 bases, leaving 6 bases not matched to a gene. Germline CDR1 is SGDLS and CDR2 is YYNGEE. In DNA form, the CDR3 reads TGTGCCAGCAGCGTAGGGAGCGGGGACTTCAATGAGCAGTTCTTC. Its translation: CASSVGSGDFNEQFF.

The chain links TRBV4-1 to TRBJ1-4; D uncertain. CDR1 and CDR2 (germline): MGHRA, YSYEKL. This CDR3 is 15 amino acids long. Trimming shortened V by 1 base and J by 7 bases, and 13 bases separated the two germline ends. CDR3 amino acids: CASSQGVPGREKLFF. Here the CDR3 DNA reads TGCGCCAGCAGCCAAGGGGTCCCTGGGCGTGAAAAACTGTTTTTT.